A selection of T cell receptor beta chains follows, all from one sample in a study of blood T cell repertoires in COVID-19. Method: immunoSEQ multiplex PCR; TCRdb's copy keeps in-frame clones and lacks some. The sample contains about 180,000 clones, around 83% of which appear only once. The sequenced sample was PBMCs or T cells enriched from blood (not recorded which). Receptor source: a man between 40 and 49 years old who had recovered from COVID-19. CDR3s include the opening cysteine and the closing phenylalanine or tryptophan. The D gene is left open where the match is weak. The size field is filled for only some rows; it gives once, few, many or a size class.

TGCGCCAGCAGCTTGGCCGGGACACGCGATGAAAAACTGTTTTTT	CASSLAGTRDEKLFF	once	.	TRBV5-1	TRBJ1-4
TGTGCCAGCAGGAGCCTGGGAGCTAAAGAGACCCAGTACTTC	CASRSLGAKETQYF	once	.	TRBV2	TRBJ2-5
TGTGCCAGCAGCGTAGGGGACATGGGGTACGAGCAGTACTTC	CASSVGDMGYEQYF	.	.	TRBV9	TRBJ2-7
TGTGCCAGCAGCTCGCAGGACACCCCCGCCTACGAGCAGTACTTC	CASSSQDTPAYEQYF	.	.	TRBV9	TRBJ2-7
TGTGCCAGCAGTTTATCACTGAGGTTAGCTAACTATGGCTACACCTTC	CASSLSLRLANYGYTF	.	.	TRBV28	TRBJ1-2
TGTGCTAGTGGTTTGATGCAGGGCGCAGATACGCAGTATTTT	CASGLMQGADTQYF	.	.	TRBV12-5	TRBJ2-3
TGTGCCAGCTCTCACGACAGCATCTCCTACGAGCAGTACTTC	CASSHDSISYEQYF	.	.	TRBV18	TRBJ2-7
TGTGCCAGCTCACGTGGGGACTGGGAAGAGACCCAGTACTTC	CASSRGDWEETQYF	.	.	TRBV18	TRBJ2-5
TGTGCCAGCAATGGGTACGACGGAGTTAATGAAAAACTGTTTTTT	CASNGYDGVNEKLFF	.	.	TRBV2	TRBJ1-4
TGTGCCAGCAGCTCGGAACCAGGGGGTCGAAATTCACCCCTCCACTTT	CASSSEPGGRNSPLHF	.	TRBD1	TRBV7-6	TRBJ1-6
TGCGCCAGCAGTCACGACAATAGTCAGCCCCAGCATTTT	CASSHDNSQPQHF	.	.	TRBV23-1	TRBJ1-5
TGTGCCAGCAGTTCCCCAGCGGGAGGGTTTGTGGTAGGCGGGGAGCTGTTTTTT	CASSSPAGGFVVGGELFF	once	TRBD2	TRBV28	TRBJ2-2
TGTGCCAGCAGCCAGGTAACTAGCGGGGGTTCGTACGAGCAGTACTTC	CASSQVTSGGSYEQYF	.	TRBD2	TRBV3-1/TRBV3-2	TRBJ2-7
TGTGCCAGCAGGCGGGGACAGGGGGCCCAATCACCCCTCCACTTT	CASRRGQGAQSPLHF	.	TRBD1	TRBV2	TRBJ1-6
TGTGCCAGTAGTCCTAAATGGGGCAGGGGGCCGAACACCGGGGAGCTGTTTTTT	CASSPKWGRGPNTGELFF	.	TRBD1	TRBV19	TRBJ2-2
TGCGCCAGCAGCCCGGACAGGGGAGGCGGGAATGAAGCTTTCTTT	CASSPDRGGGNEAFF	.	TRBD1	TRBV5-1	TRBJ1-1
TGTGCCAGCAGCTTAGGACAGAAAGCCTACGAGCAGTACTTC	CASSLGQKAYEQYF	.	.	TRBV7-8	TRBJ2-7
TGTGCCAGCAGTTTATCGAGAGGGGGCGCGGGTGAAGCTTTCTTT	CASSLSRGGAGEAFF	.	TRBD1	TRBV27	TRBJ1-1
TGTGCCAGTAGTTGGCAGATTGAAGCTTTCTTT	CASSWQIEAFF	.	.	TRBV19	TRBJ1-1
TGTGCTAGTGGTTACGGTGAAAAACTGTTTTTT	CASGYGEKLFF	.	.	TRBV12-5	TRBJ1-4
TGTGCCTGGAGCCCTTTCGGGAAGCATGGTGAAAAACTGTTTTTT	CAWSPFGKHGEKLFF	.	.	TRBV30	TRBJ1-4
TGTGCCAGCAGCGGACAGGGAAACTATGGCTACACCTTC	CASSGQGNYGYTF	.	TRBD1	TRBV7-9	TRBJ1-2
TGTGCCATCAGTGAGAGGAGTAAGGACGGGGAGCTGTTTTTT	CAISERSKDGELFF	.	.	TRBV10-3	TRBJ2-2
TGTGCCAGCGAAGTGTTCCCCAGGGGGACTGAAGCTTTCTTT	CASEVFPRGTEAFF	.	TRBD1	TRBV19	TRBJ1-1
TGCGCCAGCAGCTGGGACAGGGGTATGGATGAGCAGTTCTTC	CASSWDRGMDEQFF	.	TRBD1	TRBV5-1	TRBJ2-1
TGTGCCAGCAGCTTAGAGATAGGACAGAATAATTCACCCCTCCACTTT	CASSLEIGQNNSPLHF	.	.	TRBV11-3	TRBJ1-6
TGTGCCAGTAGTGCCCCCGGGAGCTATGGCTACACCTTC	CASSAPGSYGYTF	.	.	TRBV19	TRBJ1-2
TGTGCCTGGAGTACACAGGGAACAGTGGGTCCCAGCGAAGCTTTCTTT	CAWSTQGTVGPSEAFF	.	.	TRBV30	TRBJ1-1
TGTGCCAGCAGCCCCGCAGGACTAGGATATGAGCAGTTCTTC	CASSPAGLGYEQFF	.	TRBD2	TRBV7-9	TRBJ2-1
TGTGCCAGCAGCTTCGCAGGGGACGTTTATAATGAAAAACTGTTTTTT	CASSFAGDVYNEKLFF	.	.	TRBV5-4	TRBJ1-4
TGTGCCAGCAGCCCTAAATCCCTTACGAACACTGAAGCTTTCTTT	CASSPKSLTNTEAFF	.	.	TRBV7-9	TRBJ1-1
TGTGCCAGCAGTTATTTGACAGTGAACACTGAAGCTTTCTTT	CASSYLTVNTEAFF	many	.	TRBV6-2/TRBV6-3	TRBJ1-1
TGTGCCAGCAGTTTATATGTCGGGGGAACGGTTGGAGCTTTCTTT	CASSLYVGGTVGAFF	.	.	TRBV28	TRBJ1-1
TGTGCCACCAGCAGAACAGGGCTTGGGGTGTCCGGGGAGCTGTTTTTT	CATSRTGLGVSGELFF	.	.	TRBV15	TRBJ2-2
TGTGCCAGCAGCTTAACGGTCGGACTAAACTATGGCTACACCTTC	CASSLTVGLNYGYTF	.	.	TRBV7-2	TRBJ1-2
TGTGCCAGTAGTATAGCCCCCCTTGGGACAGGGGCCTACAATGAGCAGTTCTTC	CASSIAPLGTGAYNEQFF	.	TRBD1	TRBV19	TRBJ2-1
TGTGCCAGTAGTATCTATGAGTACAATGAGCAGTTCTTC	CASSIYEYNEQFF	.	.	TRBV19	TRBJ2-1
TGCGCCAGCGGAAGCGTTGTTTCCTACAATGAGCAGTTCTTC	CASGSVVSYNEQFF	few	.	TRBV5-1	TRBJ2-1
TGTGCCAGCAGTTACGGGGGGGGCCCCCAATCACTACTGTTTTTT	CASSYGGGPQSLLFF	.	.	TRBV6-5	TRBJ1-4
TGTGCCAGCAGCTTGGGACAGGGGATGCCAGATACGCAGTATTTT	CASSLGQGMPDTQYF	.	TRBD1	TRBV5-4	TRBJ2-3
TGTGCCAGCTCACCACCCACAGACCGAAACACCATATATTTT	CASSPPTDRNTIYF	.	.	TRBV18	TRBJ1-3
TGTGCCAGCAGCTTAGGTCCCAGGAAAGATGCCTACGAGCAGTACTTC	CASSLGPRKDAYEQYF	.	.	TRBV7-2	TRBJ2-7
TGTGCCACCTCTCAGGAGGCTAACTATGGCTACACCTTC	CATSQEANYGYTF	.	.	TRBV24-1	TRBJ1-2
TGTGCCAGCAGTTACAGGACAGCCTATAATTCACCCCTCCACTTT	CASSYRTAYNSPLHF	once	.	TRBV6-5	TRBJ1-6
TGCGCCAGCAGCCTACGGACTAGCGCGCTCACCGGGGAGCTGTTTTTT	CASSLRTSALTGELFF	.	TRBD2	TRBV5-1	TRBJ2-2
TGTGCCAGTAGTATGCAGGGTAGCAATCAGCCCCAGCATTTT	CASSMQGSNQPQHF	few	.	TRBV19	TRBJ1-5